The TCR beta chain under discussion was sequenced for a study of PD-L1 blockade in urothelial cancer. Overall study context: In terms of prior chemotherapy, patients had received 0 to 3 regimens. At 3 weeks (second dose) and 6 weeks after starting treatment, blood was analyzed. Among blood samples, the median T cell count was approximately 150,000.

Time point defined: pretreatment peripheral blood. Measured with immunoSEQ multiplex PCR; TCRdb has only the in-frame clones, and not every one. The profile covers 130,000 or so clones, with 65% to 85% appearing a single time and 2.5% to 4% taken by the ten largest. The CDR3 contains 17 residues. V lost 0 bases, J lost 6 bases, and 7 bases stayed unmatched. Looked up from germline, CDR1 is LGHNA and CDR2 is YNFKEQ. This sample comprised PBMCs, obtained around atezolizumab (anti-PD-L1) treatment. The chain joins TRBV4-2 to TRBJ2-1; 11 positions match TRBD2. This clonotype was sampled from a middle-aged man with urothelial cancer. CDR3 sequence reads: CASSQDFGLAGGNEQFF. The CDR3 bases are TGTGCCAGCAGCCAAGATTTCGGCCTAGCGGGAGGCAATGAGCAGTTCTTC.